Listed below are T cell receptor beta chains from one sample, sequenced in a study of beta chain features in type 1 diabetes. Produced via immunoSEQ multiplex PCR; TCRdb's table is partial and in-frame only. The sample yields roughly 300,000 clones, 14% seen once. The sample was naive CD4+ T cells from blood. The receptors were gathered from a man under 40 with type 1 diabetes. Both conserved end residues are part of each CDR3. Each record gives: V gene, CDR3 length, clone size, J gene, D gene, CDR3 protein, CDR3 DNA. A D gene is named only where the DNA matches it firmly. Not all rows give a size; the values are once, few, many and, for expanded clones, a class.

TRBV28	13	few	TRBJ2-7	NA	CASSSSIILGQYF	TGTGCCAGCAGTTCCTCCATAATCCTCGGGCAGTACTTC
TRBV25-1	15	few	TRBJ2-1	TRBD2	CASSDRTSVGNEQFF	TGTGCCAGCAGTGACCGGACTAGCGTGGGAAATGAGCAGTTCTTC
TRBV5-8	15	few	TRBJ2-5	NA	CASSLRGDGQETQYF	TGTGCCAGCAGCTTGCGCGGGGACGGCCAAGAGACCCAGTACTTC
TRBV7-3	13	NA	TRBJ2-7	NA	CASSSGGGNEQYF	TGTGCCAGCAGCTCGGGTGGGGGCAACGAGCAGTACTTC
TRBV5-1	16	NA	TRBJ2-5	TRBD2	CASSRGLAGEQETQYF	TGCGCCAGCAGCCGGGGACTAGCGGGAGAGCAGGAGACCCAGTACTTC
TRBV5-4	15	few	TRBJ1-2	TRBD1	CASSHRTGFNYGYTF	TGTGCCAGCAGCCACCGGACAGGATTTAACTATGGCTACACCTTC
TRBV28	13	few	TRBJ2-5	NA	CASTSGNQETQYF	TGTGCCAGCACCAGCGGCAACCAAGAGACCCAGTACTTC
TRBV7-3	14	few	TRBJ2-5	NA	CASSLAGWEETQYF	TGTGCCAGCAGCTTGGCAGGGTGGGAAGAGACCCAGTACTTC
TRBV9	14	NA	TRBJ2-1	TRBD2	CASSVLAGDNEQFF	TGTGCCAGCAGCGTTTTAGCGGGGGACAATGAGCAGTTCTTC
TRBV29-1	13	NA	TRBJ1-2	NA	CSVQTAQGRGYTF	TGCAGCGTTCAAACAGCCCAGGGGCGCGGCTACACCTTC
TRBV9	17	few	TRBJ2-2	TRBD2	CASSVTSGSAGTGELFF	TGTGCCAGCAGCGTAACTAGCGGGAGTGCGGGCACCGGGGAGCTGTTTTTT
TRBV7-2	14	NA	TRBJ1-2	TRBD1	CASSGTGLPYGYTF	TGTGCCAGCAGCGGGACAGGGCTTCCCTATGGCTACACCTTC
TRBV5-1	14	NA	TRBJ2-3	TRBD1	CASREQGAADTQYF	TGCGCCAGCCGCGAACAGGGGGCTGCAGATACGCAGTATTTT
TRBV2	14	NA	TRBJ2-7	TRBD2	CASSNLAGDAEQYF	TGTGCCAGCAGCAATCTAGCGGGAGACGCCGAGCAGTACTTC
TRBV19	12	few	TRBJ1-1	TRBD1	CASSKGATEAFF	TGTGCCAGTAGTAAGGGGGCCACTGAAGCTTTCTTT
TRBV7-9	14	few	TRBJ1-1	NA	CASSWGTGNTEAFF	TGTGCCAGCAGCTGGGGCACAGGGAACACTGAAGCTTTCTTT
TRBV29-1	15	few	TRBJ2-3	TRBD2	CSVEPLAGGADTQYF	TGCAGCGTTGAGCCTCTAGCGGGAGGCGCAGATACGCAGTATTTT
TRBV15	13	many	TRBJ1-5	NA	CATSRDTDQPQHF	TGTGCCACCAGCAGAGATACAGATCAGCCCCAGCATTTT
TRBV5-1	14	few	TRBJ1-1	TRBD1	CASSSQGGEAEAFF	TGCGCCAGCAGCTCGCAGGGGGGTGAGGCTGAAGCTTTCTTT
TRBV9	15	few	TRBJ2-1	TRBD2	CASRAGLAGVGEQFF	TGTGCCAGCAGGGCCGGACTAGCGGGAGTGGGGGAGCAGTTCTTC
TRBV7-9	18	NA	TRBJ2-2	TRBD1	CASSLPVIGQGATGELFF	TGTGCCAGCAGCTTACCGGTAATCGGACAGGGGGCGACCGGGGAGCTGTTTTTT
TRBV28	13	NA	TRBJ2-7	TRBD2	CASSFWEGYEQYF	TGTGCCAGCAGTTTTTGGGAGGGCTACGAGCAGTACTTC
TRBV14	13	few	TRBJ2-1	TRBD1	CASSMDRGGEQFF	TGTGCCAGCAGCATGGACAGGGGAGGTGAGCAGTTCTTC
TRBV7-2	16	NA	TRBJ1-4	NA	CASSLVYLGGNEKLFF	TGTGCCAGCAGCTTAGTGTATTTGGGGGGTAATGAAAAACTGTTTTTT
TRBV11-1	15	NA	TRBJ2-1	NA	CASSLVAGRFNEQFF	TGTGCCAGCAGCTTAGTGGCAGGGAGGTTCAATGAGCAGTTCTTC
TRBV7-3	14	NA	TRBJ2-7	NA	CASSPQNWSDEQYF	TGTGCCAGCAGCCCTCAGAACTGGAGCGACGAGCAGTACTTC
TRBV29-1	14	NA	TRBJ1-5	TRBD1	CSVTGADGNQPQHF	TGCAGCGTAACAGGGGCGGATGGCAATCAGCCCCAGCATTTT
TRBV4-2	16	NA	TRBJ2-2	TRBD2	CASSRWTSGSTGELFF	TGTGCCAGCAGCAGATGGACTAGCGGGAGCACCGGGGAGCTGTTTTTT
TRBV9	14	NA	TRBJ2-7	NA	CASSVAPGAYEQYF	TGTGCCAGCAGCGTAGCTCCAGGGGCCTACGAGCAGTACTTC
TRBV6-1	15	few	TRBJ2-1	TRBD1	CASSFAGGPYNEQFF	TGTGCCAGCAGTTTCGCAGGGGGCCCCTACAATGAGCAGTTCTTC
TRBV18	15	NA	TRBJ2-7	NA	CASSPQGGNSYEQYF	TGTGCCAGCTCACCACAGGGGGGGAACTCCTACGAGCAGTACTTC
TRBV30	13	few	TRBJ1-5	TRBD1	CAWSQTGTQPQHF	TGTGCCTGGAGTCAGACAGGGACTCAGCCCCAGCATTTT
TRBV30	11	few	TRBJ2-7	NA	CAWSVEGRQYF	TGTGCCTGGAGTGTTGAGGGCAGGCAGTACTTC
TRBV28	14	few	TRBJ1-5	TRBD1	CASSLTGGRQPQHF	TGTGCCAGCAGTTTAACAGGGGGCAGGCAGCCCCAGCATTTT
TRBV9	15	few	TRBJ2-1	NA	CASSFRTTSYNEQFF	TGTGCCAGCAGCTTTAGGACTACCAGCTACAATGAGCAGTTCTTC
TRBV4-1	17	NA	TRBJ2-5	NA	CASSPYELALGQETQYF	TGCGCCAGCAGCCCCTATGAACTAGCATTAGGTCAAGAGACCCAGTACTTC
TRBV7-9	14	NA	TRBJ2-7	TRBD2	CASSPTSGSHEQYF	TGTGCCAGCAGCCCAACTAGCGGGAGCCACGAGCAGTACTTC
TRBV10-3	15	few	TRBJ2-1	TRBD2	CAISASSGNYNEQFF	TGTGCCATCAGTGCGTCTAGCGGGAATTACAATGAGCAGTTCTTC
TRBV28	15	NA	TRBJ1-5	NA	CASSSGRYSNQPQHF	TGTGCCAGCAGTTCGGGAAGATATAGCAATCAGCCCCAGCATTTT
TRBV18	15	NA	TRBJ2-3	NA	CASSPLGPQGDTQYF	TGTGCCAGCTCACCACTGGGCCCTCAGGGAGATACGCAGTATTTT
TRBV28	14	NA	TRBJ2-3	TRBD2	CASIPSGKVDTQYF	TGTGCCAGCATCCCCAGCGGGAAGGTAGATACGCAGTATTTT
TRBV5-5	13	NA	TRBJ1-1	NA	CASTLTGNTEAFF	TGTGCCAGCACCCTGACAGGGAACACTGAAGCTTTCTTT
TRBV7-9	14	NA	TRBJ2-4	NA	CANEPGLATNIQYF	TGTGCCAACGAGCCGGGACTGGCCACAAACATTCAGTACTTC
TRBV7-8	16	NA	TRBJ2-4	TRBD1	CASSNRQGAGKNIQYF	TGTGCCAGCAGCAATCGACAGGGGGCAGGCAAAAACATTCAGTACTTC
TRBV4-1	16	NA	TRBJ2-5	NA	CASSRSSGSPQETQYF	TGCGCCAGCAGCCGGTCGTCTGGGAGCCCCCAAGAGACCCAGTACTTC
TRBV10-3	13	few	TRBJ2-7	TRBD1	CAIREGQVDEQYF	TGTGCCATCAGGGAGGGACAGGTGGACGAGCAGTACTTC
TRBV28	14	few	TRBJ1-2	TRBD1	CASSNPGGNYGYTF	TGTGCCAGCAGTAACCCAGGGGGCAACTATGGCTACACCTTC
TRBV5-1	12	few	TRBJ2-7	NA	CASSAQGYEQYF	TGCGCCAGCAGCGCCCAGGGATACGAGCAGTACTTC